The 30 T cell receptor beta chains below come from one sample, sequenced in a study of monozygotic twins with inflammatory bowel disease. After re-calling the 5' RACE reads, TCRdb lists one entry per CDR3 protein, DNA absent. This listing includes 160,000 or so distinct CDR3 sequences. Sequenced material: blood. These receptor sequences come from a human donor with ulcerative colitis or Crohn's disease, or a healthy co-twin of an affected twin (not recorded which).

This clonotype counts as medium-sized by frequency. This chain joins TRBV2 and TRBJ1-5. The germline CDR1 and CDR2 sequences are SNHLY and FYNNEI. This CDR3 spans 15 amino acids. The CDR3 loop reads CASSDQANSNQPQHF.

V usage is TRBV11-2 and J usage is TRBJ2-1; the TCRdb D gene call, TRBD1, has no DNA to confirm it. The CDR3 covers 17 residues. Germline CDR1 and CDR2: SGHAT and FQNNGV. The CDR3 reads CASSLDSTGYPYNEQFF.

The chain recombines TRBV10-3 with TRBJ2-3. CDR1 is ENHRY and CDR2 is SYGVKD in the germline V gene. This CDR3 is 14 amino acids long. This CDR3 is CAISATLTTDTQYF.

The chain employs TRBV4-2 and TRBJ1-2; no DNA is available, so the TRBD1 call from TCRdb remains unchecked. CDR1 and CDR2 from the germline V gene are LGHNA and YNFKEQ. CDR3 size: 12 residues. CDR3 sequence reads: CASSPSTGGYTF.

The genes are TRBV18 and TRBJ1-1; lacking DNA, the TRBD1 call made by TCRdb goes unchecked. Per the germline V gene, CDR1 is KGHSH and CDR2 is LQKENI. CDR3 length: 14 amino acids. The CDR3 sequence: CASLEGGANTEAFF. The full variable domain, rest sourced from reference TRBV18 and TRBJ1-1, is NAGVMQNPRHLVRRRGQEARLRCSPMKGHSHVYWYRQLPEEGLKFMVYLQKENIIDESGMPKERFSAEFPKEGPSILRIQQVVRGDSAAYFCASLEGGANTEAFFGQGTRLTVV.

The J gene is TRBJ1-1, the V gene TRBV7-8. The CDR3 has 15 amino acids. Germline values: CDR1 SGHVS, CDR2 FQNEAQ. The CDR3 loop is CASSLGGGGYTEAFF.

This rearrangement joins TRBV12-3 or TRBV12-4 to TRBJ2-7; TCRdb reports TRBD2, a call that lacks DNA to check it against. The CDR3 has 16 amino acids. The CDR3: CASSPSTSGKAYEQYF.

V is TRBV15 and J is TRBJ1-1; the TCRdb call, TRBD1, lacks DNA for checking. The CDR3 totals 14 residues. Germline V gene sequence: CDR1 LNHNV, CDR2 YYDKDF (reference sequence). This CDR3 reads CATSREGENTEAFF. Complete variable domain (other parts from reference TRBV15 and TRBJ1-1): DAMVIQNPRYQVTQFGKPVTLSCSQTLNHNVMYWYQQKSSQAPKLLFHYYDKDFNNEADTPDNFQSRRPNTSFCFLDIRSPGLGDTAMYLCATSREGENTEAFFGQGTRLTVV.

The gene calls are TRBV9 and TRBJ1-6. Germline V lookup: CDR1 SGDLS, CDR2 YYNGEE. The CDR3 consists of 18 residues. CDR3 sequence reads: CASSRGRHVSSYNSPLHF.

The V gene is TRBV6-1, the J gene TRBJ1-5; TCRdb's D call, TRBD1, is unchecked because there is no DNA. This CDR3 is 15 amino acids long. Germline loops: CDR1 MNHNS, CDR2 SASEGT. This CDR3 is CASNLDRFNNQPQHF.

The CDR3 here is CATSDPRTSIQETQYF. The rearrangement joins TRBV24-1 to TRBJ2-5; as DNA is missing, the TRBD2 call by TCRdb cannot be tested. The CDR3 covers 16 residues. The germline V gene has CDR1 KGHDR and CDR2 SFDVKD.

CDR3 protein: CASRVDRGSTEAFF. V gene TRBV4-1 combines with J gene TRBJ1-1; the D gene TCRdb calls, TRBD1, cannot be checked with no DNA. Germline CDR1 reads MGHRA; CDR2 reads YSYEKL. The CDR3 is 14 amino acids.

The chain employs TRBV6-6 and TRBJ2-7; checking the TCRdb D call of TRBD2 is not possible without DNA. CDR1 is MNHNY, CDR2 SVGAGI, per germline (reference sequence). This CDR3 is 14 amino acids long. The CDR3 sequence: CASSYSASGYEQYF.

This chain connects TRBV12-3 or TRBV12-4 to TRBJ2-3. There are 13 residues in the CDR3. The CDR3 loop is CASSLGTTDTQYF.

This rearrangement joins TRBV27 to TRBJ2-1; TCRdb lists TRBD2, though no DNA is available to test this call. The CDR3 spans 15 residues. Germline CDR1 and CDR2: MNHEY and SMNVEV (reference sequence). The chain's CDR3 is CASSFLAGDYNEQFF.

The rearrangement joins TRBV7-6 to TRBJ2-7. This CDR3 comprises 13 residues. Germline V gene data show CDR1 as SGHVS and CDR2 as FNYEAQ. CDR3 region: CASSLAYPYEQYF.

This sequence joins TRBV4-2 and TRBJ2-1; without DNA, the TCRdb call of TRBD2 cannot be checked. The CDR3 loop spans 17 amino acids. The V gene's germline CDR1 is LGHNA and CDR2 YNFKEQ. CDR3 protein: CASSQDPLAGPYNEQFF.

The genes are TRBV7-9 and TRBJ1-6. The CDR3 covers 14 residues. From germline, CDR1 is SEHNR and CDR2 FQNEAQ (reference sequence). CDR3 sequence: CASSLGDWRSPLHF.

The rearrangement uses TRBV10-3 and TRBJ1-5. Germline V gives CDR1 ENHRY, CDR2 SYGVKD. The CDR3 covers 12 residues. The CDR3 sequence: CAIASPNQPQHF.

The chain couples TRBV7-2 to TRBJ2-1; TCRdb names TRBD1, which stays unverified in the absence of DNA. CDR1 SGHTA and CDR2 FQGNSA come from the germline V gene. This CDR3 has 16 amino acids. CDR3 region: CASSLAGAGSYNEQFF.

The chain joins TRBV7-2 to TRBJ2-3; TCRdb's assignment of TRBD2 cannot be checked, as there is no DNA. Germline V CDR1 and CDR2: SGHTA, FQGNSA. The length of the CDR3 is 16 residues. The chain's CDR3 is CASSLALAGGEDTQYF.

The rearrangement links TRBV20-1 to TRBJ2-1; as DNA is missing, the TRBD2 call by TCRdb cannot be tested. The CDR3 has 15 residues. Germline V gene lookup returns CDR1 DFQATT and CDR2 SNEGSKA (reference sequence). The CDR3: CSAFSRGREYNEQFF.

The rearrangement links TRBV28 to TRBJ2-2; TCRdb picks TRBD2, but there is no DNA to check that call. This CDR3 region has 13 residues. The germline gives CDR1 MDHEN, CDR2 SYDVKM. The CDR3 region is CASGGSSGGELFF.

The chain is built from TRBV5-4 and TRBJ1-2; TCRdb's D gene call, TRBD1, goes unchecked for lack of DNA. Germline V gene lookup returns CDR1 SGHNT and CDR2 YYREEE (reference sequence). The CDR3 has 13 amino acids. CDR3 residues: CASSPDGGRGYTF.

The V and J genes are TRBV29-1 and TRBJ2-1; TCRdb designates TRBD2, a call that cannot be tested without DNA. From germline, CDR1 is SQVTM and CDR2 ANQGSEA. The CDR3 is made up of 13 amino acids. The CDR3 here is CSVVGAGVNEQFF.

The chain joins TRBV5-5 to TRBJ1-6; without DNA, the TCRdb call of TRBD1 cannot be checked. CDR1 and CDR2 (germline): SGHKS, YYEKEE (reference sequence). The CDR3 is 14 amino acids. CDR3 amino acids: CASSFGQGLSPLHF.

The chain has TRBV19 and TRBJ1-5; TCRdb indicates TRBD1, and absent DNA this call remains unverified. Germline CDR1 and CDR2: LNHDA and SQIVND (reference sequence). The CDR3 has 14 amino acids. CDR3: CASSMGGYNQPQHF.

CDR3 sequence reads: CASSPGTGAFYEQYF. The genes are TRBV14 and TRBJ2-7; TCRdb gives TRBD1 as the D gene, but with no DNA this cannot be confirmed. The CDR3 covers 15 residues. Germline values: CDR1 SGHDN, CDR2 FVKESK.

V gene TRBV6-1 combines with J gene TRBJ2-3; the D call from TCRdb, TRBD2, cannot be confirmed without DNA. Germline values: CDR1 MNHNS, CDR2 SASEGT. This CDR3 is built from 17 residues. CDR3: CASSPMASGASTDTQYF.

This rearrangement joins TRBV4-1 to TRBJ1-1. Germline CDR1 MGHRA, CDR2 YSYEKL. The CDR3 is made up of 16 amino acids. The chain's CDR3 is CASSQGRTGVNTEAFF.